This T cell receptor (beta chain) was obtained from a study of T-cell memory formation after mild COVID-19. The CDR3 consists of 11 residues. Trimming shortened V by 3 bases and J by 12 bases, and 9 bases separated the two germline ends. Whole-study results and caveats: Contracting CD4+ clones lay largely in CM and EM, with CD8+ ones residing in EMRA.

MiXCR, applied by TCRdb to the 5' RACE reads, yields one record per CDR3 protein. The sample includes about 250,000 distinct CDR3 sequences, roughly 18% of them seen just once. Details on this clonotype: Its matching antigen is unknown.

The chain joins TRBV12-3 or TRBV12-4 to TRBJ2-1; D is undetermined. The sample taken for sequencing was PBMCs or a T cell subset sorted from them (not recorded which). This sequence was found in a man younger than 30 who had mild COVID-19 (a few samples of this study predate the infection). Cell type and time point are not known. The DNA for the CDR3 is TGTGCCAGCAGTTTGGGATTTGGGCAGTTCTTC. Translation: CASSLGFGQFF.